This T cell receptor (beta chain) derives from a study of CD8 T cells in ankylosing spondylitis. TCRdb reanalysed the 5' RACE reads using MiXCR and keeps one entry per CDR3 protein. The sample has approximately 250,000 distinct CDR3 sequences; over 9.5% are singletons. Ten or more counts support this clonotype. The material sequenced was blood, either unsorted or a sorted T cell fraction (not recorded which). The receptor was derived from a male donor with ankylosing spondylitis or in good health (not recorded which).

In DNA, the CDR3 is TGCAGCGTTGCCTACCAAGAGACCCAGTACTTC. Protein sequence: CSVAYQETQYF. The chain uses TRBV29-1 and TRBJ2-5, with no clear D. Trimming left V 4 bases short and J 0 bases short, with 3 bases between. This CDR3 spans 11 amino acids. CDR1 and CDR2 from the germline V gene are SQVTM and ANQGSEA.